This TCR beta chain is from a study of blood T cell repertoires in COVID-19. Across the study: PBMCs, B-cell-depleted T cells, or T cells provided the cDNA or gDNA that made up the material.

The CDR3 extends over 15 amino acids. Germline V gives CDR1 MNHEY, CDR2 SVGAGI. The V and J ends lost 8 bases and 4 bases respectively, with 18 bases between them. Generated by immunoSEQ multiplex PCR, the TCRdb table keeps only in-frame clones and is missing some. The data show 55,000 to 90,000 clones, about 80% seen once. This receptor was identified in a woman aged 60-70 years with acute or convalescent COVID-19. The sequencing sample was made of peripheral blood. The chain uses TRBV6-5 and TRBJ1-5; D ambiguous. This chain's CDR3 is CASALGEAWNQPQHF. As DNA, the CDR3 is TGTGCCAGCGCACTGGGTGAGGCTTGGAATCAGCCCCAGCATTTT.